The 10 T cell receptor beta chains below all came from one sample that was sequenced in a study of OX40 agonist ivuxolimab in advanced cancers. Clones were read by immunoSEQ multiplex PCR, and TCRdb kept only the in-frame ones, dropping some. The table lists 30,000 or so clones, 85% to 95% of them singletons. Sequencing was performed on CD4+ or CD8+ T cells sorted from blood, taken in a trial of the OX40 agonist ivuxolimab. Source of these receptors: an adult with an advanced solid tumor such as melanoma, head and neck, liver or kidney cancer.

This chain uses TRBV27 with TRBJ2-3, with 9 bases fitting TRBD2. V lost 5 bases to trimming and J lost 2 bases; unmatched junction nucleotides: 5. The CDR3 loop spans 15 amino acids. Germline CDR1 reads MNHEY; CDR2 reads SMNVEV (reference sequence). CDR3 amino acids: CASSRLAEPTDTQYF. The CDR3 DNA reads as TGTGCCAGCAGTAGACTAGCGGAACCCACAGATACGCAGTATTTT.

The sample holds one count of this clone. The rearrangement links TRBV29-1 to TRBJ2-7, with D perhaps matching TRBD2 (6 bases). V lost 4 bases and J lost 4, with 11 bases in between. The CDR3 contains 12 residues. CDR1 and CDR2 from the germline V gene are SQVTM and ANQGSEA. CDR3 sequence: CSVGGGTYEQYF. The CDR3, as DNA: TGCAGCGTTGGGGGTGGGACTTACGAGCAGTACTTC.

The chain is built from TRBV11-2 and TRBJ2-1; TRBD1 aligns across 11 bases. Germline values: CDR1 SGHAT, CDR2 FQNNGV. This CDR3 is built from 18 residues. V trimming: 0 bases; J trimming: 1 base; junction bases outside the gene matches: 5. This CDR3 is CASSLDRTGGLSYNEQFF. DNA for the CDR3: TGTGCCAGCAGCTTAGATCGGACAGGGGGCCTATCCTACAATGAGCAGTTCTTC.

The chain links TRBV19 to TRBJ2-7; 9 positions match TRBD1. Losses at the gene ends were 7 bases for V and 3 bases for J; bases not matched to a gene: 1. Germline V gene sequence: CDR1 LNHDA, CDR2 SQIVND (reference sequence). The CDR3 sequence is 12 residues long. The CDR3 DNA reads TGTGCCAGTACGGACAGGGGCTACGAGCAGTACTTC. This encodes CASTDRGYEQYF. The entire variable domain, with the rest obtained from reference TRBV19 and TRBJ2-7, is as follows: DGGITQSPKYLFRKEGQNVTLSCEQNLNHDAMYWYRQDPGQGLRLIYYSQIVNDFQKGDIAEGYSVSREKKESFPLTVTSAQKNPTAFYLCASTDRGYEQYFGPGTRLTVT.

This chain uses TRBV5-1 with TRBJ2-5; weak D call: TRBD2 (6 bases). CDR1 is SGHRS and CDR2 is YFSETQ in the germline V gene. The V end was cut by 0 bases, the J end by 2 bases, with 11 bases between. The CDR3 spans 15 residues. The CDR3 loop reads CASSLDGTQQETQYF. The CDR3 coding sequence is TGCGCCAGCAGCTTGGACGGGACTCAACAAGAGACCCAGTACTTC.

V gene TRBV6-9 combines with J gene TRBJ2-3, with TRBD2 identical over 7 bases. Germline V gives CDR1 MNHGY, CDR2 SVAAGI. The CDR3 covers 14 residues. The junction had 3 bases not matched to a gene; V was cut back by 4 bases and J by 2 bases. The CDR3 sequence is CASSSGGDTDTQYF. CDR3 in DNA: TGTGCCAGCAGTTCGGGGGGAGACACAGATACGCAGTATTTT.

This chain joins TRBV30 and TRBJ2-2; TRBD2 matches at 7 bases. Per germline, CDR1 GTSNPN and CDR2 SVGIG (reference sequence). Trimming removed 1 base from V and 7 bases from J; junction bases left unmatched: 6. The CDR3 is 14 residues long. The CDR3 region is CAWSEAGSGGELFF. The CDR3 DNA is TGTGCCTGGAGTGAAGCGGGGTCTGGCGGGGAGCTGTTTTTT.

V is TRBV2 and J is TRBJ2-7, with 11 nucleotides matching TRBD1. The V and J ends lost 4 bases and 6 bases, in that order; junction bases with no gene match: 2. CDR1 is SNHLY and CDR2 is FYNNEI in the germline V gene. The length of the CDR3 is 13 residues. This chain's CDR3 is CASSGTGGREQYF. The CDR3 DNA follows: TGTGCCAGCAGTGGGACAGGGGGCCGCGAGCAGTACTTC.

The chain carries TRBV7-6 and TRBJ1-4; TRBD1 matches at 7 bases. After removal of 8 bases from V and 0 bases from J, the junction contained 6 bases not matched to a gene. CDR1 is SGHVS and CDR2 is FNYEAQ in the germline V gene. This CDR3 spans 15 amino acids. The CDR3 sequence is CASGRGPATNEKLFF. The CDR3 DNA follows: TGTGCCAGCGGGAGGGGGCCAGCAACTAATGAAAAACTGTTTTTT.

The chain has TRBV7-6 and TRBJ2-5; D unresolved. This CDR3 is 15 amino acids long. From germline, CDR1 is SGHVS and CDR2 FNYEAQ. V was cut by 1 base and J by 2 bases, with 11 bases left in between. The CDR3 loop reads CASSLGARGQETQYF. In nucleotides, the CDR3 is TGTGCCAGCAGCTTAGGGGCCAGAGGACAAGAGACCCAGTACTTC. Full variable domain (outside the CDR3, taken from reference TRBV7-6 and TRBJ2-5): GAGVSQSPRYKVTKRGQDVALRCDPISGHVSLYWYRQALGQGPEFLTYFNYEAQQDKSGLPNDRFSAERPEGSISTLTIQRTEQRDSAMYRCASSLGARGQETQYFGPGTRLLVL.